Following are 8 T cell receptor beta chains from one sample sequenced in a study of breast tumors, draining lymph nodes, adjacent tissues. From the multiplex PCR reads, TCRdb called clonotypes with MiXCR, one entry per CDR3 protein. This sample yields 90,000 to 120,000 distinct CDR3 sequences, of which roughly 20% are seen a single time; roughly 1.2% belongs to the top ten. Breast cancer patients provided tissue from their axillary draining lymph nodes. Sequenced input: axillary lymph node tissue. Every receptor here comes from a female donor with breast cancer. Some clones in this sample may be carry-over from other donors' samples.

This clonotype has at least ten counts. V usage is TRBV30 and J usage is TRBJ2-2; TRBD1 agrees at 9 bases. The CDR3 sequence is 14 residues long. The V gene end was trimmed by 3 bases and the J gene end by 5 bases; junction bases not matched to a gene: 4. Germline CDR1 reads GTSNPN; CDR2 reads SVGIG (reference sequence). This chain's CDR3 is CAWRGTGLTGELFF. The CDR3 nucleotides are TGTGCCTGGAGGGGGACAGGGTTAACCGGGGAGCTGTTTTTT.

CDR3 nucleotide sequence: TGTGCCAGCATTTGGGACGACACTGAAGCTTTCTTT. This translates into CASIWDDTEAFF. The chain combines TRBV2 with TRBJ1-1, with a tentative D call TRBD1 (5 bases). Trimming pared 7 bases from V and 3 bases from J, leaving 9 bases between. Germline loops: CDR1 SNHLY, CDR2 FYNNEI. The CDR3 length is 12 residues.

This clonotype was seen repeatedly, ten times or more. The chain joins TRBV20-1 to TRBJ2-7; TRBD2 might be the D (5 bases). Germline CDR1 reads DFQATT; CDR2 reads SNEGSKA (reference sequence). This CDR3 region has 14 residues. Between the trimmed V and J ends, which lost 0 bases and 7 bases, there was a span of 16 bases. The CDR3 sequence is CSARDSTRASEQYF. The CDR3 DNA sequence: TGCAGTGCTAGAGACTCCACTAGGGCCTCGGAGCAGTACTTC.

This clonotype was seen a handful of times. The chain recombines TRBV6-1 with TRBJ2-7; D possibly corresponds to TRBD2 (5 bases). Germline V gives CDR1 MNHNS, CDR2 SASEGT. The CDR3 is 16 amino acids. V lost 1 base and J lost 0, with 13 bases in between. The CDR3 loop reads CASSEGPSLGSYEQYF. CDR3 DNA sequence: TGTGCCAGCAGTGAAGGACCTAGCTTAGGCTCCTACGAGCAGTACTTC.

This clonotype occurred many times. V usage is TRBV11-2 and J usage is TRBJ2-5; D unresolved. The germline V gene has CDR1 SGHAT and CDR2 FQNNGV. V was pared by 3 bases and J by 0 bases, with 5 bases between. The CDR3 contains 13 residues. The CDR3 sequence: CASSFGYQETQYF. For the CDR3, the DNA is TGTGCCAGCAGCTTCGGGTACCAAGAGACCCAGTACTTC.

This clonotype was observed a few times. CDR3 residues: CASSRQTSEQFF. In nucleotides, the CDR3 is TGTGCCAGCAGTCGCCAGACTAGTGAGCAGTTCTTC. The V and J genes are TRBV28 and TRBJ2-1, with D tentatively TRBD2 (6 bases). CDR1 and CDR2 from the germline V gene are MDHEN and SYDVKM. The CDR3 loop spans 12 amino acids. The ends were cut back, 5 bases at V and 9 bases at J, with 11 bases in the middle.

The sample holds many counts of this clonotype. The chain links TRBV3-1 to TRBJ2-7, with D unresolved. V lost 0 bases, J lost 7 bases, and 10 bases lay in between. From germline, CDR1 is LGHDT and CDR2 YNNKEL (reference sequence). This CDR3 has 13 amino acids. Here the CDR3 reads CASSQERSREQYF. In nucleotides, the CDR3 is TGTGCCAGCAGCCAAGAGAGGAGTCGTGAGCAGTACTTC.

The rearrangement joins TRBV7-9 to TRBJ2-1; D is undetermined. Trimming took 5 bases from V and 0 from J, leaving 8 bases between them. The CDR3 spans 14 residues. Germline V gives CDR1 SEHNR, CDR2 FQNEAQ (reference sequence). The CDR3 reads CASSLMDSYNEQFF. In nucleotides, the CDR3 is TGTGCCAGCAGCCTAATGGACTCCTACAATGAGCAGTTCTTC.